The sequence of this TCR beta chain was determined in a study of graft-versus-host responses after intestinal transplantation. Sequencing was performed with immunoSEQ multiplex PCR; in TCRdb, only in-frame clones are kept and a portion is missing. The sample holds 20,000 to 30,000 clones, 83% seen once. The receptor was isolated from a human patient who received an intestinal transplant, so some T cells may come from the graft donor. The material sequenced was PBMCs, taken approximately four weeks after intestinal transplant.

The CDR3 loop is CASSLNRRGISSGANVLTF. In DNA form, the CDR3 reads TGTGCCAGCAGCTTAAATCGGCGGGGAATTAGCTCTGGGGCCAACGTCCTGACTTTC. The chain is built from TRBV7-3 and TRBJ2-6; a weak D match, TRBD2 (6 bases). CDR1 SGHTA and CDR2 FQGTGA come from the germline V gene. V lost 1 base to trimming and J lost 0 bases, with 16 bases between them. The CDR3 has 19 amino acids.